In this sample, the clone carrying this T cell receptor beta chain turned up a few times. The antigen remains unidentified. The sample originates from a study of T-cell reconstitution after alpha-beta-depleted transplantation in children. Unique molecular identifiers were incorporated during preparation of the TCRbeta library. TCRdb analysed the PCR reads with MiXCR anew, one entry per CDR3 protein. The table lists around 180,000 distinct CDR3 sequences, around 10% of them singletons, with about 13% in the top ten. Trimming took 2 bases from V and 3 from J, leaving 5 bases between them. CDR1 GTSNPN and CDR2 SVGIG come from the germline V gene (reference sequence). There are 13 residues in the CDR3. Study-wide results and caveats: At day 60, the high TCRbeta diversity found in some patients originated from recipient T cells and thymic progenitors that had survived. It was reported that alpha-beta T cells came from several hundred expanded graft clones (about two months after transplant).

The sequence came from a boy between 2 and 15 years old with acute myeloid leukemia, due to receive a stem cell transplant. The material sequenced was PBMCs, taken before TCRalphabeta/CD19-depleted stem cell transplant. V gene TRBV30 combines with J gene TRBJ2-6; D ambiguous. This chain's CDR3 is CAWSIDGANVLTF. The CDR3 nucleotides are TGTGCCTGGAGTATTGATGGGGCCAACGTCCTGACTTTC.